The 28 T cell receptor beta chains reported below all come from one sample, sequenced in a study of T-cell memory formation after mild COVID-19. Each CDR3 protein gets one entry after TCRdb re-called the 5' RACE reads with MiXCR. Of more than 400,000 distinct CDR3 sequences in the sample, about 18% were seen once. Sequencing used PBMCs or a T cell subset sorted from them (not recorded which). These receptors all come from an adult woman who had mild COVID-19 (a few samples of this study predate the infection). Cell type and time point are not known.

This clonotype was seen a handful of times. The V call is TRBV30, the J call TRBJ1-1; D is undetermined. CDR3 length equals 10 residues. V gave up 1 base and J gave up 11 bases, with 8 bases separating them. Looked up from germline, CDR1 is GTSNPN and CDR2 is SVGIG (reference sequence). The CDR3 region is CAWSDRAAFF. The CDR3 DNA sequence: TGTGCCTGGAGTGATCGAGCGGCTTTCTTT.

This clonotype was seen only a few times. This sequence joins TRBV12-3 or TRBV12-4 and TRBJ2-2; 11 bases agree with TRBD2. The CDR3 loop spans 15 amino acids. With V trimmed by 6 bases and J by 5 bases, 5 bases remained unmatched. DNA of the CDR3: TGTGCCAGCAGCGCAAGACTAGCGGGAACCGGGGAGCTGTTTTTT. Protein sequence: CASSARLAGTGELFF.

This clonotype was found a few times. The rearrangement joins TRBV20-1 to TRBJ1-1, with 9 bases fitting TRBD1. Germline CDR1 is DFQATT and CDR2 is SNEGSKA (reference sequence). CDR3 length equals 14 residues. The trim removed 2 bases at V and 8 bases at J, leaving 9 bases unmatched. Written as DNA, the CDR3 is TGCAGTGCTAGAAAGGGCCCCGGGACAGGGGAAGCTTTCTTT. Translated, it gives CSARKGPGTGEAFF.

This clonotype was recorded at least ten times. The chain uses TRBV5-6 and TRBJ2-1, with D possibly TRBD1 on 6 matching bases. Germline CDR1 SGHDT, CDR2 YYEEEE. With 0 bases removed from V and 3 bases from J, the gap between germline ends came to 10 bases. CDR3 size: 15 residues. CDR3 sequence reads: CASSLVWGRYNEQFF. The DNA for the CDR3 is TGTGCCAGCAGCTTGGTCTGGGGGCGCTACAATGAGCAGTTCTTC.

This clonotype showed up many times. CDR3 sequence reads: CASSQVRRGGVANEQFF. DNA of the CDR3: TGCGCCAGCAGCCAAGTTCGCCGCGGGGGAGTAGCGAATGAGCAGTTCTTC. The chain uses TRBV4-1 and TRBJ2-1; 7 bases fit TRBD2. The V gene's germline CDR1 is MGHRA and CDR2 YSYEKL. With V trimmed by 1 base and J by 7 bases, 13 bases remained unmatched. The CDR3 extends over 17 amino acids.

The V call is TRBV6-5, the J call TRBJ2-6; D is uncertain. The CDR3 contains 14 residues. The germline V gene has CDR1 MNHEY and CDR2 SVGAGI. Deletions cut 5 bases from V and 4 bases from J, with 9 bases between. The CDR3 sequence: CASSRLGGANVLTF. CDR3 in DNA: TGTGCCAGCAGTAGGCTGGGCGGGGCCAACGTCCTGACTTTC.

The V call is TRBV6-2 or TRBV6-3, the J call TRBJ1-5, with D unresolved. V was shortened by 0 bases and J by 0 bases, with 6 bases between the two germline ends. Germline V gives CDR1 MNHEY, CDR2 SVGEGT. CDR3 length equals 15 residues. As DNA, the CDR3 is TGTGCCAGCAGTTACTCTCCAGATAGCAATCAGCCCCAGCATTTT. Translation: CASSYSPDSNQPQHF.

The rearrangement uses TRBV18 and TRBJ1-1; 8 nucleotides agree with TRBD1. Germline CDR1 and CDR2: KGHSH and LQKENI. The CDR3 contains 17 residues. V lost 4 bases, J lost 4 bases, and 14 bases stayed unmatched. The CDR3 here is CASSRAVGLQGGTEAFF. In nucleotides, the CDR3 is TGTGCCAGCTCACGCGCCGTAGGGCTACAGGGGGGCACTGAAGCTTTCTTT.

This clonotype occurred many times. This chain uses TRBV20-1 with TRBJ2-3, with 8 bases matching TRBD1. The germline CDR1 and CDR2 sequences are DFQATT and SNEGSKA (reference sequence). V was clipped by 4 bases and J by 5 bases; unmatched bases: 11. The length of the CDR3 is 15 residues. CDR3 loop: CSATMTGARGDTQYF. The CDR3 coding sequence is TGCAGTGCTACGATGACAGGGGCGAGGGGAGATACGCAGTATTTT.

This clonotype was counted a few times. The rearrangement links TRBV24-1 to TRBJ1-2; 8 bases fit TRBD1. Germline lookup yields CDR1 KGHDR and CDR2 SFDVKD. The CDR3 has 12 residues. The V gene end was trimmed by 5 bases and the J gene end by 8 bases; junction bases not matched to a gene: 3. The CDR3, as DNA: TGTGCCACCAGTGCAGGGGGCCGGGGCTACACCTTC. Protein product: CATSAGGRGYTF.

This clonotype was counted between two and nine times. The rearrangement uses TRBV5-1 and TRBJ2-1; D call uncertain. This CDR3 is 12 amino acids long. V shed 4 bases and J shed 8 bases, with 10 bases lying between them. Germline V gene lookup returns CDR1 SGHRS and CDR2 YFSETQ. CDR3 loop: CASSLHSDEQFF. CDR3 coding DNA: TGCGCCAGCAGCCTACACAGTGATGAGCAGTTCTTC.

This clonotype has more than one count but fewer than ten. CDR3 loop: CASSQGGNEKLFF. CDR3 nucleotides: TGTGCCAGCAGCCAAGGAGGTAATGAAAAACTGTTTTTT. The chain combines TRBV14 with TRBJ1-4; unclear D gene. Germline V gives CDR1 SGHDN, CDR2 FVKESK. Deletions cut 1 base from V and 4 bases from J, with 4 bases between. This CDR3 has 13 residues. Supplemented by reference TRBV14 and TRBJ1-4, the full variable domain reads EAGVTQFPSHSVIEKGQTVTLRCDPISGHDNLYWYRRVMGKEIKFLLHFVKESKQDESGMPNNRFLAERTGGTYSTLKVQPAELEDSGVYFCASSQGGNEKLFFGSGTQLSVL.

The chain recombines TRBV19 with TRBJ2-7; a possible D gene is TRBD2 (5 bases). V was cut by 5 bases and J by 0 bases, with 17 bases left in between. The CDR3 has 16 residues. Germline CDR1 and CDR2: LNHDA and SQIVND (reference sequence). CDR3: CASSSTGILYSYEQYF. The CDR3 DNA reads TGTGCCAGTAGTTCCACCGGGATCCTTTACTCCTACGAGCAGTACTTC.

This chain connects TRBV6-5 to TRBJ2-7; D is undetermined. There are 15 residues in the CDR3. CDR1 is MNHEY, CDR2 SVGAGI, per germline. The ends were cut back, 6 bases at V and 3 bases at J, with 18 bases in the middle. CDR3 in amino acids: CASSYLEASFYEQYF. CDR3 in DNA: TGTGCCAGCAGCTACCTAGAGGCCTCCTTCTACGAGCAGTACTTC.

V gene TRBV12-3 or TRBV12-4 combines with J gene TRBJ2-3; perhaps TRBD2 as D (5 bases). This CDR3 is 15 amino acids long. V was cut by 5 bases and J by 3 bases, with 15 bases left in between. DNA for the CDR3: TGTGCCAGCAGTCCCGGACGGGGTATGACAGATACGCAGTATTTT. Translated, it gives CASSPGRGMTDTQYF.

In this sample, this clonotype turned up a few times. The CDR3 DNA reads as TGTGCCAGCAGCCGACAGCAGCACGGGGAGCTGTTTTTT. Amino acid sequence: CASSRQQHGELFF. The chain couples TRBV14 to TRBJ2-2, with a tentative D call TRBD1 (5 bases). The germline gives CDR1 SGHDN, CDR2 FVKESK. CDR3 length equals 13 residues. V was cut by 4 bases and J by 7 bases, with 10 bases left in between.

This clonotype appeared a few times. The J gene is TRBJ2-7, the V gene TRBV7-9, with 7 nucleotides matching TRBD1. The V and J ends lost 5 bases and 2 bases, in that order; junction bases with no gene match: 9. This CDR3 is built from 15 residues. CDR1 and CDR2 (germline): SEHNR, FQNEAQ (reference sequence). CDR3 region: CASSPMDRLTYEQYF. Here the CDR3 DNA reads TGTGCCAGCAGCCCCATGGACAGGTTAACCTACGAGCAGTACTTC.

DNA for the CDR3: TGTGCCAGCAGTCCCCCGTGGGGTAACACTGAAGCTTTCTTT. It translates to CASSPPWGNTEAFF. The chain is built from TRBV7-8 and TRBJ1-1, with D hard to call. Germline V lookup: CDR1 SGHVS, CDR2 FQNEAQ. Trimming cost V 6 bases and J 2 bases, with 13 bases left between them. This CDR3 is built from 14 residues.

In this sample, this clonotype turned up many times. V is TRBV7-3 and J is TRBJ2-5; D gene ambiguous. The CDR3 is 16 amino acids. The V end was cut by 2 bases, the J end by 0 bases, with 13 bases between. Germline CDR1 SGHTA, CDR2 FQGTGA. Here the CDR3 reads CASSLSGPTDQETQYF. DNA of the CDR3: TGTGCCAGCAGCTTATCCGGCCCGACGGACCAAGAGACCCAGTACTTC.

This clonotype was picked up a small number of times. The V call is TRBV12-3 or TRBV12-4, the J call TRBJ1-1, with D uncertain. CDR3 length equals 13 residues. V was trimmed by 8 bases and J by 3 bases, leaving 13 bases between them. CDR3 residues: CASLEGWYTEAFF. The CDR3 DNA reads TGTGCCAGCCTGGAGGGTTGGTACACTGAAGCTTTCTTT.

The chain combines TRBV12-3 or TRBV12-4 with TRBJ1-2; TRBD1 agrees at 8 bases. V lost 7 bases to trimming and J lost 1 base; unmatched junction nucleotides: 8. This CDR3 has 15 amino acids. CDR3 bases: TGTGCCAGCAAGCCCCGGACAGGGTATAACTATGGCTACACCTTC. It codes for CASKPRTGYNYGYTF.

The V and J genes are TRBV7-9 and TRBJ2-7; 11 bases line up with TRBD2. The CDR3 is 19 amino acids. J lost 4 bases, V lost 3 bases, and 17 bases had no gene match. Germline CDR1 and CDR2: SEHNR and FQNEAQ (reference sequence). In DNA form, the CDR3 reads TGTGCCAGCAGCTTCCCGTCGGCGGAGGCGGGACTAGCGGTGTACGAGCAGTACTTC. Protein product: CASSFPSAEAGLAVYEQYF.

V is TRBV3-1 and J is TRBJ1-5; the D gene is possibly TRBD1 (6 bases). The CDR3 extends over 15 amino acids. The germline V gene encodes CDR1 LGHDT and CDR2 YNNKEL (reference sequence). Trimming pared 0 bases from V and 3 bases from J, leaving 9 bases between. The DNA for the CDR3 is TGTGCCAGCAGCCAAGATCCAGGGGACAATCAGCCCCAGCATTTT. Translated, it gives CASSQDPGDNQPQHF.

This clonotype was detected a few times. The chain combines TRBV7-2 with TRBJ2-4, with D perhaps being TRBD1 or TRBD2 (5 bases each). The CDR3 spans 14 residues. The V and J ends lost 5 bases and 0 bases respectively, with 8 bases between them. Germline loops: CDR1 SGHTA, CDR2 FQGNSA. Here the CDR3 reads CASSAGTAKNIQYF. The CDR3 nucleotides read TGTGCCAGCAGCGCCGGGACAGCCAAAAACATTCAGTACTTC.

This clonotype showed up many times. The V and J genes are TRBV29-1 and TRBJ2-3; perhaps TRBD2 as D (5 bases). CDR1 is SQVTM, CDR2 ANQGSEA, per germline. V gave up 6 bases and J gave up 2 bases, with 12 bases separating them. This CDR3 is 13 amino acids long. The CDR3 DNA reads TGCAGCGTCCTCTGGACTTCCACAGATACGCAGTATTTT. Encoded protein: CSVLWTSTDTQYF.

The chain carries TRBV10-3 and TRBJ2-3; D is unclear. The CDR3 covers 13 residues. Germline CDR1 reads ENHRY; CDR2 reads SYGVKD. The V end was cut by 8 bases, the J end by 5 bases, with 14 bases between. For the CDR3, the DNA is TGTGCCATCCGAGAGCTAGGTTTAGATACGCAGTATTTT. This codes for CAIRELGLDTQYF.

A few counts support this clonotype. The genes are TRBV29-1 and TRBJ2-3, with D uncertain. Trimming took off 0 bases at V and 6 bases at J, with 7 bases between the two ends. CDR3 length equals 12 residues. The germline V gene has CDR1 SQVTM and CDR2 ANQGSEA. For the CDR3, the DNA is TGCAGCGTTGAAGAAGTCTGGGATACGCAGTATTTT. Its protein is CSVEEVWDTQYF.

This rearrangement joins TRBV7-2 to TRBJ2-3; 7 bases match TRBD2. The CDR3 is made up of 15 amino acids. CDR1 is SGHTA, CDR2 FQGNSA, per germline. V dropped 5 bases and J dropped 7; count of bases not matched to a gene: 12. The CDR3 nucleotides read TGTGCCAGCAGCCCATCCCTTTTGACTAGCTATACGCAGTATTTT. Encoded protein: CASSPSLLTSYTQYF.